Each of the 8 T cell receptor beta chains below was sequenced from the same sample in a study of T-cell reconstitution after alpha-beta-depleted transplantation in children. Unique molecular identifiers tagged the TCRbeta library. TCRdb re-called the PCR reads through MiXCR, storing one row per CDR3 protein. The table includes around 370,000 distinct CDR3 sequences, roughly 15% detected once. Sequencing was performed on PBMCs, mostly from graft donor cells, taken 360 days after TCRalphabeta/CD19-depleted stem cell transplant. These receptors originate from a male patient under 10 years old who had a stem cell transplant for acute lymphoblastic leukemia, so the T cells may come from the graft donor.

There are a few counts of this clonotype. The V gene is TRBV27, the J gene TRBJ2-3; unclear D gene. V gave up 4 bases and J gave up 4 bases, with 12 bases separating them. The CDR3 has 14 amino acids. Germline-derived CDR1 and CDR2 are MNHEY and SMNVEV (reference sequence). CDR3 in DNA: TGTGCCAGCAGTTCATCACCGGTGGCAGATACGCAGTATTTT. This translates into CASSSSPVADTQYF.

This clonotype was counted only a few times. The V call is TRBV18, the J call TRBJ2-7; D ambiguous. The germline gives CDR1 KGHSH, CDR2 LQKENI. V was pared by 3 bases and J by 0 bases, with 12 bases between. The CDR3 extends over 15 amino acids. The CDR3 sequence: CASSPRNGFSYEQYF. CDR3 DNA: TGTGCCAGCTCACCCCGGAACGGCTTCTCCTACGAGCAGTACTTC.

This clonotype was counted only a few times. V usage is TRBV10-2 and J usage is TRBJ2-1; 11 bases are a match to TRBD2. V lost 9 bases and J lost 2; bases outside the gene matches: 9. The CDR3 length is 16 residues. CDR1 WSHSY and CDR2 SAAADI come from the germline V gene. CDR3 nucleotides: TGCGCCAGTAGGTCTTGGGGACTAGCGGCCTACAATGAGCAGTTCTTC. Protein: CASRSWGLAAYNEQFF.

This clonotype has a count of ten or more. This chain joins TRBV5-1 and TRBJ1-4; D is uncertain. Germline assignment: CDR1 SGHRS and CDR2 YFSETQ. The CDR3 runs to 13 residues. V lost 2 bases, J lost 8 bases, and 10 bases lay in between. CDR3 in DNA: TGCGCCAGCAGCTTAGCGGGATTCGAAAAACTGTTTTTT. Translating it yields CASSLAGFEKLFF.

The chain combines TRBV27 with TRBJ1-3, with 9 nucleotides matching TRBD1. V trimming: 5 bases; J trimming: 4 bases; junction bases outside the gene matches: 9. This CDR3 has 16 amino acids. CDR1 and CDR2 from the germline V gene are MNHEY and SMNVEV (reference sequence). For the CDR3, the DNA is TGTGCCAGCAGTCCGTCACAGGGGGCAGAAGGAAACACCATATATTTT. This sequence encodes CASSPSQGAEGNTIYF.

This chain links TRBV30 with TRBJ2-1, with 7 positions matching TRBD2. CDR3 size: 13 residues. Trimming took 0 bases from V and 7 from J; bases not matched to a gene: 3. CDR1 is GTSNPN and CDR2 is SVGIG in the germline V gene (reference sequence). The CDR3 sequence: CAWSVWGGNEQFF. The CDR3 DNA sequence: TGTGCCTGGAGTGTATGGGGGGGGAATGAGCAGTTCTTC.

This chain connects TRBV7-9 to TRBJ2-7; 10 bases fit TRBD1. The germline gives CDR1 SEHNR, CDR2 FQNEAQ (reference sequence). The CDR3 contains 14 residues. The V segment lost 7 bases and the J segment 3 bases; nucleotides outside the gene matches: 6. CDR3 nucleotides: TGTGCCAGCACCCTAGGGACAGGGGACTACGAGCAGTACTTC. Amino acid sequence: CASTLGTGDYEQYF.

J is TRBJ2-5 and V is TRBV7-8, with D maybe TRBD1 (8 bases). Germline V lookup: CDR1 SGHVS, CDR2 FQNEAQ. V dropped 5 bases and J dropped 4 bases, with 11 bases sitting between them. The CDR3 totals 13 residues. CDR3 nucleotide sequence: TGTGCCAGCAGCACAGGGGGGGGAGAGACCCAGTACTTC. This codes for CASSTGGGETQYF.